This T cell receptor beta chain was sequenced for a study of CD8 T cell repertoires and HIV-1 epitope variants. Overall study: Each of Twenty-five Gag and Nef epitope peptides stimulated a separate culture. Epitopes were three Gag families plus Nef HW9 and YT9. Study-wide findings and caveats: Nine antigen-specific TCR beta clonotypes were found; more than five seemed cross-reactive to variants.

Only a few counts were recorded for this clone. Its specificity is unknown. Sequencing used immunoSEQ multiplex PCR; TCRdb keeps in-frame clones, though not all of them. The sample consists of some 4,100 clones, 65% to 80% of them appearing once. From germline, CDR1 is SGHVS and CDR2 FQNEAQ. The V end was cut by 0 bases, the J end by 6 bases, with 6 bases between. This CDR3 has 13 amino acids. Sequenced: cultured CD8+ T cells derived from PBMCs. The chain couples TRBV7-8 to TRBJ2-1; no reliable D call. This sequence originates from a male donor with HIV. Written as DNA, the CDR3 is TGTGCCAGCAGCTTAGCACGAGGCAATGAGCAGTTCTTC. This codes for CASSLARGNEQFF.